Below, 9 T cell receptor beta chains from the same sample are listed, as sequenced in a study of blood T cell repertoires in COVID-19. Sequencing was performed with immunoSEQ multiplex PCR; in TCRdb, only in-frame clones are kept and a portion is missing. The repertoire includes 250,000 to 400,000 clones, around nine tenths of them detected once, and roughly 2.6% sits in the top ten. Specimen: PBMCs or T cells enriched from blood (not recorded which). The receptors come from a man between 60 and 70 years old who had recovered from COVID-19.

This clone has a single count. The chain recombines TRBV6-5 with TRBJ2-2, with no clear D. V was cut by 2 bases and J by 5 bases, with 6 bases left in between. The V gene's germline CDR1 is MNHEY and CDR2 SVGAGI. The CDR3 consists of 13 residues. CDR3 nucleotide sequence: TGTGCCAGCAGTTACGTTCAGACCGGGGAGCTGTTTTTT. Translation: CASSYVQTGELFF.

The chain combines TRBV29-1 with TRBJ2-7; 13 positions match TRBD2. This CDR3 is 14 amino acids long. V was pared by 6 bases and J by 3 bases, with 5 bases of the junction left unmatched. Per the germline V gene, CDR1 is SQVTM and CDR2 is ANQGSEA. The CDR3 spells CSVRTSGRNYEQYF. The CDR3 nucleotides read TGCAGCGTGCGGACTAGCGGGAGAAACTACGAGCAGTACTTC.

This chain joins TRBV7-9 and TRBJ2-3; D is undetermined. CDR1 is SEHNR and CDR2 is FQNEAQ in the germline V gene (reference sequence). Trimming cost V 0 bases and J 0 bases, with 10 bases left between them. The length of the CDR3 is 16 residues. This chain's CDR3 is CASSLAAQLSTDTQYF. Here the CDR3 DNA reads TGTGCCAGCAGCTTAGCCGCCCAACTTAGCACAGATACGCAGTATTTT.

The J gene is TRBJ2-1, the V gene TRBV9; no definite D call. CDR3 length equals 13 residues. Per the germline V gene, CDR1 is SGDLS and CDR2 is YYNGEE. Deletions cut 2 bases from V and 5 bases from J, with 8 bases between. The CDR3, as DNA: TGTGCCAGCAGCGTGGCCCAGAACAATGAGCAGTTCTTC. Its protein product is CASSVAQNNEQFF. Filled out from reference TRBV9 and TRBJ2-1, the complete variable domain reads DSGVTQTPKHLITATGQRVTLRCSPRSGDLSVYWYQQSLDQGLQFLIQYYNGEERAKGNILERFSAQQFPDLHSELNLSSLELGDSALYFCASSVAQNNEQFFGPGTRLTVL.

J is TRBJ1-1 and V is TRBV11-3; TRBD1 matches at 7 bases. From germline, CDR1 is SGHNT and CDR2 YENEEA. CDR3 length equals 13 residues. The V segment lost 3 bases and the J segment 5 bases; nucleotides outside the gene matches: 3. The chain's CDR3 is CASSFAGGTEAFF. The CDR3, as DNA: TGTGCCAGCAGCTTTGCAGGGGGAACTGAAGCTTTCTTT.

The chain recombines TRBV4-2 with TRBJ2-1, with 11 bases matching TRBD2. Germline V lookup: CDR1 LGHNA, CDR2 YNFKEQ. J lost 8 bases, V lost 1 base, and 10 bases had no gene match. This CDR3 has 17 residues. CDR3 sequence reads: CASSQGIVAGGPHEQFF. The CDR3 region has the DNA TGTGCCAGCAGCCAAGGGATTGTAGCGGGAGGGCCTCATGAGCAGTTCTTC.

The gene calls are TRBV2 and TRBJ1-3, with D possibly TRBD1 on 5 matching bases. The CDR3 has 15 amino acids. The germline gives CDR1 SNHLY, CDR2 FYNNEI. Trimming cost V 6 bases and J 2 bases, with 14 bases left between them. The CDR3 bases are TGTGCCAGCAGCGAGGTCCAGGGTGCTGGAAACACCATATATTTT. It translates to CASSEVQGAGNTIYF.

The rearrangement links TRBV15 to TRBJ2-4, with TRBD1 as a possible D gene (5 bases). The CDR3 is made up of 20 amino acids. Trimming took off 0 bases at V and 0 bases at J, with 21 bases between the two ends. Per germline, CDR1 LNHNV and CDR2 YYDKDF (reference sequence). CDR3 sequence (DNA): TGTGCCACCAGCAGAGAGTACGTAACAGACAGCTCTCTAGCCAAAAACATTCAGTACTTC. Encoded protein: CATSREYVTDSSLAKNIQYF.

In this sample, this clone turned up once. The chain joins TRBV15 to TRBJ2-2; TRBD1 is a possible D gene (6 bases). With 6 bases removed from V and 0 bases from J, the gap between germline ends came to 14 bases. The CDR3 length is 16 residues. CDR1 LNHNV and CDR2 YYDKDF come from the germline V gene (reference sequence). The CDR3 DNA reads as TGTGCCACCAGGGGGGCCCAGTTCGCGAACACCGGGGAGCTGTTTTTT. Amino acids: CATRGAQFANTGELFF.